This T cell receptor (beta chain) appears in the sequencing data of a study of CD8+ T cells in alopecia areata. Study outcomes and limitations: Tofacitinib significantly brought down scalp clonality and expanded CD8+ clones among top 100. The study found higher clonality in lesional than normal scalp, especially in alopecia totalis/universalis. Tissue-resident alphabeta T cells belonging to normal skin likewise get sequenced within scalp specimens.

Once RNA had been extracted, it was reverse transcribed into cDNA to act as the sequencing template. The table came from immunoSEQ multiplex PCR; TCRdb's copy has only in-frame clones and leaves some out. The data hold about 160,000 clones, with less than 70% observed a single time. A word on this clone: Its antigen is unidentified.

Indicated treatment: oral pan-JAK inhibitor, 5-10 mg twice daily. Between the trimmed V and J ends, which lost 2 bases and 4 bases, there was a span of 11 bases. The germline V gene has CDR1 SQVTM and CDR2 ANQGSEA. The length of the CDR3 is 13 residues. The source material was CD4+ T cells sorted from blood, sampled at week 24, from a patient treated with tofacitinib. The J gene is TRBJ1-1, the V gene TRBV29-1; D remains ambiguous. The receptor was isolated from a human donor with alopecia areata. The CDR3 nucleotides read TGCAGCGTTGAACCCCGACTAATCACTGAAGCTTTCTTT. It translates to CSVEPRLITEAFF.